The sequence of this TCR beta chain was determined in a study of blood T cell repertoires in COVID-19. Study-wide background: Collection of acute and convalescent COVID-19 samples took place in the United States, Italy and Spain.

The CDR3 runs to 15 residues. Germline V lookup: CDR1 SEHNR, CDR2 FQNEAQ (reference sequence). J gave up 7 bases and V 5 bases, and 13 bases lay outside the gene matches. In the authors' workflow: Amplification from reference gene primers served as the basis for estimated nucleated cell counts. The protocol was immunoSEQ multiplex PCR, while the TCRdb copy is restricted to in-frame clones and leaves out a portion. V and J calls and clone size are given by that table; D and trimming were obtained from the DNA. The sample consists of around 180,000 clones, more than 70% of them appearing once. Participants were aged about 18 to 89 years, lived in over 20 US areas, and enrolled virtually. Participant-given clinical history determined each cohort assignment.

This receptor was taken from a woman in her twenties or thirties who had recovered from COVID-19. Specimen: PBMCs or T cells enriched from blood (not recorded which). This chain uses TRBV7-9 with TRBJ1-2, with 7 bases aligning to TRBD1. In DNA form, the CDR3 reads TGTGCCAGCAGCCAAACGACTGGGACAGTTGGTGGCTACACCTTC. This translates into CASSQTTGTVGGYTF.